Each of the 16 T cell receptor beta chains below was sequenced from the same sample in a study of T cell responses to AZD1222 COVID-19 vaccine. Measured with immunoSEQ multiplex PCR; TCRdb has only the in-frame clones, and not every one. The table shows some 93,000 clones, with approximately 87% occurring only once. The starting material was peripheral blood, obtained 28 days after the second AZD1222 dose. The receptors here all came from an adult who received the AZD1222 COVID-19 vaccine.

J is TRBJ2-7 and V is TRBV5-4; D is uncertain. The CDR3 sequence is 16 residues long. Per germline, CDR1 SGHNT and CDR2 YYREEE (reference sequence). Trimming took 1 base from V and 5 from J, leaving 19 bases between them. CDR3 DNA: TGTGCCAGCAGCTTGACCGCGACCCGATTTGTGGACGAGCAGTACTTC. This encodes CASSLTATRFVDEQYF.

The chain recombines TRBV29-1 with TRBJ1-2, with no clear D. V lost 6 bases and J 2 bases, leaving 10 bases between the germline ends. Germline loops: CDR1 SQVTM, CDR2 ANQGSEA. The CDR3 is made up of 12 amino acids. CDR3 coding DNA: TGCAGCGTAGGCAGCTCGAACTATGGCTACACCTTC. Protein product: CSVGSSNYGYTF.

The DNA of the CDR3 is TGTGCCAGCAGCTTTTCAGGGGGATTCGATGAGCAGTTCTTC. This codes for CASSFSGGFDEQFF. The rearrangement joins TRBV7-9 to TRBJ2-1; the match to TRBD1 covers 7 bases. This CDR3 is built from 14 residues. In germline, CDR1 is SEHNR, CDR2 FQNEAQ (reference sequence). The trim removed 3 bases at V and 8 bases at J, leaving 7 bases unmatched.

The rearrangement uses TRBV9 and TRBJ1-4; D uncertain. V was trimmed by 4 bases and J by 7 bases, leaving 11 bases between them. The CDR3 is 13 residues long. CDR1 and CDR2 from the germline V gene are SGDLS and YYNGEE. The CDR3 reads CASSPLPGEKLFF. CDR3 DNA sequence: TGTGCCAGCAGCCCCCTCCCAGGTGAAAAACTGTTTTTT.

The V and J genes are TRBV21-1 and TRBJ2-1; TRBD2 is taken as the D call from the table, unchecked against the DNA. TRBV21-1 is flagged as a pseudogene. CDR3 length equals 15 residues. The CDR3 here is CASSNRSGGGNEQFF. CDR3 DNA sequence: TGTGCCAGCAGCAATCGGAGCGGAGGAGGGAATGAGCAGTTCTTC.

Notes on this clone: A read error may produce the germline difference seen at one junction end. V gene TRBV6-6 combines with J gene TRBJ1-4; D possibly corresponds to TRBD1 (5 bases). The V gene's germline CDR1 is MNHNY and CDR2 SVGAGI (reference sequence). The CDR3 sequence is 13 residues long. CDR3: CASSYPDWGRAFF. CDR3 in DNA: TGTGCCAGCAGTTACCCAGACTGGGGCCGGGCCTTCTTT.

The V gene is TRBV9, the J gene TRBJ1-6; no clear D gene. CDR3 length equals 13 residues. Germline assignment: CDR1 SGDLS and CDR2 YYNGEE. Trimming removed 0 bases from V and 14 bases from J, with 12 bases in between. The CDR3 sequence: CASSVVEGSALHF. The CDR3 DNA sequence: TGTGCCAGCAGCGTAGTCGAGGGATCGGCCCTCCACTTT.

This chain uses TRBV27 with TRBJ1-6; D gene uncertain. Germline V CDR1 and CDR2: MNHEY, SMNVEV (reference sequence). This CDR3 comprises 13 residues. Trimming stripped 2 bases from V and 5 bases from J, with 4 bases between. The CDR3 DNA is TGTGCCAGCAGTTTAGTTAATAATTCACCCCTCCACTTT. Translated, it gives CASSLVNNSPLHF.

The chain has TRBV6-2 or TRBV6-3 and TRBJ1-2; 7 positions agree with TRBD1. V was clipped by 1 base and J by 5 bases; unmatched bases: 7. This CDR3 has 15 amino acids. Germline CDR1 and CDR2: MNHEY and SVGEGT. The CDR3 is CASSYYGQGQYGYTF. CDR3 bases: TGTGCCAGCAGTTACTACGGGCAGGGACAGTATGGCTACACCTTC.

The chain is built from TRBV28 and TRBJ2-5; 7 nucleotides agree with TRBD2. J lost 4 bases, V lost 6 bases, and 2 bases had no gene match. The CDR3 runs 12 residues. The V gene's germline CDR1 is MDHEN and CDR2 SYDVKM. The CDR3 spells CASRLAGETQYF. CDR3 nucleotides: TGTGCCAGCAGGTTAGCGGGAGAGACCCAGTACTTC.

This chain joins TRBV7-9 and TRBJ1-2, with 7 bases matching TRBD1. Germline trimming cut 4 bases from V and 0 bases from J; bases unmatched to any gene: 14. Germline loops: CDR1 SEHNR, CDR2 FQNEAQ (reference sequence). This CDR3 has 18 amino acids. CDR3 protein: CASSWPTGQSLSNYGYTF. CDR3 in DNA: TGTGCCAGCAGCTGGCCGACGGGACAGAGCCTTTCTAACTATGGCTACACCTTC.

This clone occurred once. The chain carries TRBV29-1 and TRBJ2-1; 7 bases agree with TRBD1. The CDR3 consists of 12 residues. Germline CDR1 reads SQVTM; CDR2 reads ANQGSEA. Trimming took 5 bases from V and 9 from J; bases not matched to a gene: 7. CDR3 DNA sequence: TGCAGCGTTTCGGACAGGTGGGGTGAGCAGTTCTTC. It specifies CSVSDRWGEQFF.

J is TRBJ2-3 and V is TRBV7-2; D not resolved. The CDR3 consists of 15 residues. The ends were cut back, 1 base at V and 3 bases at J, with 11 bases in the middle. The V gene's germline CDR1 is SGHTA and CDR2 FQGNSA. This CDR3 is CASSLDRKATDTQYF. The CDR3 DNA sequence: TGTGCCAGCAGCTTAGACAGAAAGGCGACAGATACGCAGTATTTT.

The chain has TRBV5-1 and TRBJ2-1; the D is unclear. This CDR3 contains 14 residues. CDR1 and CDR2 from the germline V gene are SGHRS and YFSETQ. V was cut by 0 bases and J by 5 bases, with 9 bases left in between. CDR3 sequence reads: CASSLGWGDNEQFF. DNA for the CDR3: TGCGCCAGCAGCTTGGGATGGGGTGACAATGAGCAGTTCTTC.

The CDR3 bases are TGTGCCAGCAGCCAGGGGAGCAATCAGCCCCAGCATTTT. This gives the protein CASSQGSNQPQHF. The V call is TRBV12-3 or TRBV12-4, the J call TRBJ1-5; tentatively, D is TRBD1 (6 bases). The CDR3 contains 13 residues. V shed 6 bases and J shed 1 base, with 7 bases lying between them.

The CDR3 nucleotides read TGCAGCGTGCGAAACCAAGGAGGGATAGCCAAAAACATTCAGTACTTC. Its translation is CSVRNQGGIAKNIQYF. V and J are TRBV29-1 and TRBJ2-4, with a tentative D call TRBD2 (6 bases). Trimming stripped 6 bases from V and 0 bases from J, with 18 bases between. Germline CDR1 is SQVTM and CDR2 is ANQGSEA. The CDR3 length is 16 residues.